Presented here are 11 T cell receptor beta chains from one specimen sequenced in a study of cytomegalovirus exposure and HLA in healthy donors. PCR employed 60 Vbeta and 13 Jbeta primers. Here immunoSEQ multiplex PCR was the method, and the copy in TCRdb shows in-frame clones only, minus some. In the table there are roughly 140,000 clones, 70% to 80% of which are singletons. Material: PBMCs. The receptor set was obtained from a woman aged 50 to 60 in good health and CMV-seronegative.

The chain joins TRBV10-2 to TRBJ2-7; TRBD2 agrees at 8 bases. CDR1 is WSHSY and CDR2 is SAAADI in the germline V gene. With V trimmed by 3 bases and J by 0 bases, 4 bases remained unmatched. This CDR3 region has 15 residues. This chain's CDR3 is CASSDQRGSSYEQYF. CDR3 coding DNA: TGCGCCAGCAGTGATCAGCGGGGGAGCTCCTACGAGCAGTACTTC.

This clone was found once. V usage is TRBV10-2 and J usage is TRBJ2-5, with D possibly TRBD2 on 5 matching bases. Trimming shortened V by 3 bases and J by 7 bases, and 15 bases separated the two germline ends. Germline V CDR1 and CDR2: WSHSY, SAAADI. The CDR3 contains 14 residues. The CDR3 DNA reads as TGCGCCAGCAGTGACGTACTAGGGTCGGGGACCCAGTACTTC. This translates into CASSDVLGSGTQYF.

This chain links TRBV27 with TRBJ2-3; maybe TRBD1 (6 bases). Germline CDR1 MNHEY, CDR2 SMNVEV (reference sequence). This CDR3 is 13 amino acids long. V lost 5 bases to trimming and J lost 5 bases, with 11 bases between them. The CDR3 DNA is TGTGCCAGCAGTAACAACAGGGTAGATACGCAGTATTTT. The encoded protein is CASSNNRVDTQYF.

Only one count was recorded for this clone. A read error may account for a junction end that differs from germline. The CDR3 here is CASSPRVTDTQYF. The CDR3 nucleotides are TGTGCTAGCAGCCCCCGCGTGACAGATACGCAGTATTTT. The rearrangement links TRBV7-7 to TRBJ2-3; no clear D. The CDR3 runs to 13 residues. Looked up from germline, CDR1 is SSHAT and CDR2 is FNYEAQ (reference sequence).

CDR3 in amino acids: CASSPNLRGQGSGQPQHF. For the CDR3, the DNA is TGTGCCAGCTCACCAAACCTTCGAGGACAGGGAAGTGGACAGCCCCAGCATTTT. This rearrangement joins TRBV18 to TRBJ1-5; the match to TRBD1 covers 8 bases. The V segment lost 2 bases and the J segment 7 bases; nucleotides outside the gene matches: 16. The CDR3 is 18 amino acids. Germline lookup yields CDR1 KGHSH and CDR2 LQKENI.

This clone has only a few counts. The J gene is TRBJ1-5, the V gene TRBV19; the D gene is possibly TRBD1 (5 bases). V was pared by 5 bases and J by 0 bases, with 11 bases between. The germline V gene encodes CDR1 LNHDA and CDR2 SQIVND (reference sequence). The CDR3 extends over 15 amino acids. DNA of the CDR3: TGTGCCAGTAGTGTCGACAGTAATAGCAATCAGCCCCAGCATTTT. It codes for CASSVDSNSNQPQHF.

The gene calls are TRBV7-8 and TRBJ1-1, with 7 bases aligning to TRBD1. The CDR3 consists of 18 residues. Unmatched junction bases numbered 11, after V lost 1 base and J lost 0 bases. CDR1 SGHVS and CDR2 FQNEAQ come from the germline V gene. CDR3 region: CASSLDRTGKPLNTEAFF. CDR3 nucleotides: TGTGCCAGCAGCTTAGACAGGACAGGCAAGCCGTTGAACACTGAAGCTTTCTTT.

The V gene is TRBV29-1, the J gene TRBJ2-2; 10 positions match TRBD1. J lost 5 bases, V lost 7 bases, and 7 bases had no gene match. This CDR3 has 14 amino acids. The V gene's germline CDR1 is SQVTM and CDR2 ANQGSEA. CDR3 in amino acids: CSGGVGQGTGELFF. CDR3 nucleotides: TGCAGCGGGGGGGTGGGACAGGGGACCGGGGAGCTGTTTTTT.

The V gene is TRBV7-9, the J gene TRBJ2-1; TRBD1 aligns across 8 bases. The CDR3 is made up of 13 amino acids. Germline lookup yields CDR1 SEHNR and CDR2 FQNEAQ (reference sequence). J lost 15 bases, V lost 7 bases, and 14 bases had no gene match. The CDR3 is CASTGDQGAQSFF. The CDR3 DNA reads TGTGCCAGCACCGGGGATCAGGGGGCGCAATCGTTCTTC.

The V call is TRBV6-1, the J call TRBJ1-5; unclear D gene. V shed 2 bases and J shed 2 bases, with 13 bases lying between them. CDR1 MNHNS and CDR2 SASEGT come from the germline V gene. The CDR3 extends over 16 amino acids. The CDR3 sequence: CASSELHEGGNQPQHF. The CDR3 region has the DNA TGTGCCAGCAGTGAACTACATGAAGGAGGCAATCAGCCCCAGCATTTT.

The V call is TRBV6-1, the J call TRBJ1-1; tentative D call: TRBD1 (5 bases). The CDR3 covers 15 residues. Trimming shortened V by 2 bases and J by 2 bases, and 12 bases separated the two germline ends. CDR1 MNHNS and CDR2 SASEGT come from the germline V gene. The DNA of the CDR3 is TGTGCCAGCAGTGAATTTGCAGGGCTAAACACTGAAGCTTTCTTT. Protein: CASSEFAGLNTEAFF.